One TCR beta chain is described in this entry. What it recognizes is unknown. The data are from a study of T cell responses to AZD1222 COVID-19 vaccine. Study observations and caveats: Just a handful of AZD1222 recipients tested seropositive at baseline.

This CDR3 is 14 amino acids long. Unmatched junction bases numbered 5, after V lost 5 bases and J lost 1 base. Germline CDR1 and CDR2: LNHDA and SQIVND (reference sequence). Profiling relied on immunoSEQ multiplex PCR, and the TCRdb table lists in-frame clones only, not all of them. The sample carries nearly 110,000 clones, roughly 87% recorded once. This sequence joins TRBV19 and TRBJ2-7; the match to TRBD2 covers 7 bases. This receptor was obtained from an adult in good health. The material sequenced was peripheral blood, taken on day 0 of AZD1222 vaccination. The CDR3 DNA is TGTGCCAGTAGTTACTCTAGCGGATCCTACGAGCAGTACTTC. Amino acids: CASSYSSGSYEQYF.